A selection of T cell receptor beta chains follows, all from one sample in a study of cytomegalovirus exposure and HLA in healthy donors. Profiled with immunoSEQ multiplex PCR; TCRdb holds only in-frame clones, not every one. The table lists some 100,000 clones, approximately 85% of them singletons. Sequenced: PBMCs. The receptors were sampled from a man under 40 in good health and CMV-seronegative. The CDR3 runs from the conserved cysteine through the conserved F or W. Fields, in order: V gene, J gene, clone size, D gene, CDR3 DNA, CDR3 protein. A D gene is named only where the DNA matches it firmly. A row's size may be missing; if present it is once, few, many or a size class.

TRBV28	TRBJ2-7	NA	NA	TGTGCCAGCAGTATCGCCTCAGCAGGGATACTAACCTACGAGCAGTACTTC	CASSIASAGILTYEQYF
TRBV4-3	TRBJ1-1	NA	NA	TGCGCCAGCAGCCAAGCGGCGGCGGCCACTGAAGCTTTCTTT	CASSQAAAATEAFF
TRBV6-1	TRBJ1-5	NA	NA	TGTGCCAGCAGTGAAAGCCCCGGGCAGGGCCGGCCCCAGCATTTT	CASSESPGQGRPQHF
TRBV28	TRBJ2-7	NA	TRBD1	TGTGCCAGCAGTGTTTCCAGGGGGCTCGCCTACGAGCAGTACTTC	CASSVSRGLAYEQYF
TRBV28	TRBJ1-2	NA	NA	TGTGCCAGCAGTTTGTACAGAAACTATGGCTACACCTTC	CASSLYRNYGYTF
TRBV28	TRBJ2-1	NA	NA	TGTGCCAGCAGTACAGGGTCCTTCCGGCATGAGCAGTTCTTC	CASSTGSFRHEQFF
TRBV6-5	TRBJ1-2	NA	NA	TGTGCCAGCAGTTACTCGGGAGATAACTATGGCTACACCTTC	CASSYSGDNYGYTF
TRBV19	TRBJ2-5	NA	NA	TGTGCCAGTAGTAAGGGAGTCCTGGAGACCCAGTACTTC	CASSKGVLETQYF
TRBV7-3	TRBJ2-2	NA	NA	TGTGCCAGCAGCTTAGAGGCCGGGGAGCTGTTTTTT	CASSLEAGELFF
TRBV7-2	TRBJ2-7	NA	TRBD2	TGTGCCAGCAGCTTAGCCGCGGGGGACTACGAGCAGTACTTC	CASSLAAGDYEQYF
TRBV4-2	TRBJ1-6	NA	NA	TGTGCCAGCAGCCAAGCTAAGAATCTGAATTCACCCCTCCACTTT	CASSQAKNLNSPLHF
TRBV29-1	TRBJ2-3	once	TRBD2	TGCAGCGGCCAGACTAGCGGGAGGACAGATACGCAGTATTTT	CSGQTSGRTDTQYF
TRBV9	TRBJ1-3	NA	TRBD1	TGTGCCAGCAGCACACGACAGGGCCCCCCTGGAAACACCATATATTTT	CASSTRQGPPGNTIYF
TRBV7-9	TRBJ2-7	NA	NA	TGTGCCAGCAGCCACTTTCGGGACACAACCTACGAGCAGTACTTC	CASSHFRDTTYEQYF
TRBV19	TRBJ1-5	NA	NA	TGTGCCAGTAGTATAGTACCCGGGGGGAGCAATCAGCCCCAGCATTTT	CASSIVPGGSNQPQHF
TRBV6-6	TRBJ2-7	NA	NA	TGTGCCAGCAGCCTAGGACAATCTGGGGGCTCCGAGCAGTACTTC	CASSLGQSGGSEQYF
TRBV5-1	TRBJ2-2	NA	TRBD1	TGCGCCAGCAGCTTTACAGGGGCTAACACCGGGGAGCTGTTTTTT	CASSFTGANTGELFF
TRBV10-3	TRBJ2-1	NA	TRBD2	TGTGCCATCCGCCGGGAGGGGGACAATGAGCAGTTCTTC	CAIRREGDNEQFF
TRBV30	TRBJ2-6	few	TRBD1	TGTGCCTGGAGCGGGACAGGGTCTGGGGCCAACGTCCTGACTTTC	CAWSGTGSGANVLTF
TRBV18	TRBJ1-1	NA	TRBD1	TGTGCCAGCTCCGGGACAGGGGAATACACTGAAGCTTTCTTT	CASSGTGEYTEAFF
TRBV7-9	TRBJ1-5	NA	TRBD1	TGTGCCAGCAGCCCGACCGGGACAGGCAATCAGCCCCAGCATTTT	CASSPTGTGNQPQHF
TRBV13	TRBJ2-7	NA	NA	TGTGCCAGCAGCTTTGATGGGGACACATCCTACGAGCAGTACTTC	CASSFDGDTSYEQYF
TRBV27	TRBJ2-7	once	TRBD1	TGTGCCAGCAGTTTTAAAGGGGGCATCAACGAGCAGTACTTC	CASSFKGGINEQYF
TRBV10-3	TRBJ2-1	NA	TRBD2	TGTGCCATCATGGACACCGGGACTAGCAGAAGCAATGAGCAGTTCTTC	CAIMDTGTSRSNEQFF
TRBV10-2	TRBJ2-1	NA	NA	TGCGCCAGCTCGACTGGATTCTACAATGAGCAGTTCTTC	CASSTGFYNEQFF
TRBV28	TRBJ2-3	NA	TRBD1	TGTGCCAGCAGTTTGACAGGGGAGTCACGAGATACGCAGTATTTT	CASSLTGESRDTQYF
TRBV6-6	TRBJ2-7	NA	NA	TGTGCCAGCAGCGGAACAGCTCGCCAACCCTACGAGCAGTACTTC	CASSGTARQPYEQYF
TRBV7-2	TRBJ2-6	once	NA	TGTGCCAGCAGCCTTCGGGGTGCCGGGGCCAACGTCCTGACTTTC	CASSLRGAGANVLTF
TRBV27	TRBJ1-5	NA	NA	TGTGCCAGCAGGCACTACTATAGCAATCAGCCCCAGCATTTT	CASRHYYSNQPQHF
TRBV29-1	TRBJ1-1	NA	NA	TGCAGTGTCGAGGACAGATTCTTACCTAACACTGAAGCTTTCTTT	CSVEDRFLPNTEAFF
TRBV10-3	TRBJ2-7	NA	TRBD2	TGTGCCATCAAGGAACTAGCGGGAGAGGACGAGCAGTACTTC	CAIKELAGEDEQYF
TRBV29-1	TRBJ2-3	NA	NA	TGCAGCGTTCGCCCCGTACTGCGAGATACGCAGTATTTT	CSVRPVLRDTQYF
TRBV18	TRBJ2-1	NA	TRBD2	TGTGCCAGCTCACCAAACCGGCTAGCGGGAGGTGTATTGAACAATGAGCAGTTCTTC	CASSPNRLAGGVLNNEQFF
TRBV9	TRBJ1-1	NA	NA	TGTGCCAGCAGCGTAGGGGCCGGCACTGAAGCTTTCTTT	CASSVGAGTEAFF